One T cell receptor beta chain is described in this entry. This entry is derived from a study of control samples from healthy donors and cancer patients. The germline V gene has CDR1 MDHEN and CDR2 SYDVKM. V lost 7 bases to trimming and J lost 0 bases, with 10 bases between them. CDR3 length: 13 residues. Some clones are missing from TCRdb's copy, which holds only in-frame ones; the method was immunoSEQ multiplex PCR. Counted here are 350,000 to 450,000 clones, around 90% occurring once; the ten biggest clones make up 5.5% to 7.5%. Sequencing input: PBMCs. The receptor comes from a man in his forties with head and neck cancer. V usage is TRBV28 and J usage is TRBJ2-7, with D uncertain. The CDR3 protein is CASKRLSSYEQYF. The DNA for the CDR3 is TGTGCCAGCAAGCGCTTAAGCTCCTACGAGCAGTACTTC.